The clone carrying this TCR beta chain was counted only a few times. This sample was taken from a study of T-cell reconstitution after alpha-beta-depleted transplantation in children. TCRbeta library preparation incorporated unique molecular identifiers. TCRdb fed the PCR reads into MiXCR, producing one record per CDR3 protein. The top ten clones hold about 14% of a sample with hundreds of thousands of distinct CDR3 sequences, 23% of them seen once. Germline CDR1 and CDR2: SGHTA and FQGNSA. The CDR3 covers 14 residues. Trimming cost V 5 bases and J 9 bases, with 19 bases left between them. This sequence joins TRBV7-2 and TRBJ2-5; D tentatively fits TRBD1 or TRBD2 (5 bases each). This specimen consisted of PBMCs, mostly from graft donor cells, obtained 360 days after TCRalphabeta/CD19-depleted stem cell transplant. This TCR derives from a boy in the first two years of life who had a stem cell transplant for acute myeloid leukemia, so the T cells may come from the graft donor. This chain's CDR3 is CASSTGTPRSAQYF. In nucleotides, the CDR3 is TGTGCCAGCAGCACCGGGACCCCGAGATCGGCCCAGTACTTC.